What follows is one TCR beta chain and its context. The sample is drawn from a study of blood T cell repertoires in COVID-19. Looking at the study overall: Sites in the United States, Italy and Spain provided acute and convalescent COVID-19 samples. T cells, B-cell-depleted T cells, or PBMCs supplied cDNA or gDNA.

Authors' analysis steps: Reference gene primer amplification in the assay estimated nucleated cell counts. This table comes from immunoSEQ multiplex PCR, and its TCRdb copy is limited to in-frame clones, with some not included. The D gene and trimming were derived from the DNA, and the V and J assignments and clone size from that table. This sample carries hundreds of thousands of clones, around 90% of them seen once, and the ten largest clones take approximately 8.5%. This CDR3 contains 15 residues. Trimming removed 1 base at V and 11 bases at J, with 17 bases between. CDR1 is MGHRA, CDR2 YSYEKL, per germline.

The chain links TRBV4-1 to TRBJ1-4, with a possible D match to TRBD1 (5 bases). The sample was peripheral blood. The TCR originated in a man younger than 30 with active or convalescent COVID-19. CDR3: CASSQVAQGVVKLFF. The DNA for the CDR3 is TGCGCCAGCAGCCAAGTGGCCCAGGGCGTTGTGAAACTGTTTTTT.